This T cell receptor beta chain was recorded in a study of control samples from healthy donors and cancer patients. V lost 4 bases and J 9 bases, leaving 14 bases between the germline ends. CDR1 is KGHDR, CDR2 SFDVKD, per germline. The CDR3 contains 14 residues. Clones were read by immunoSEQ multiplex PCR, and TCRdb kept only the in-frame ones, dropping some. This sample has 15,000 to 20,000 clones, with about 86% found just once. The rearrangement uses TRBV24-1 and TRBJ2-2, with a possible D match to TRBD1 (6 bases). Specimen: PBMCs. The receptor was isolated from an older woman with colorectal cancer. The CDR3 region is CATSDQDRRWELFF. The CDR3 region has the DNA TGTGCCACCAGTGACCAAGACAGGCGGTGGGAGCTGTTTTTT.